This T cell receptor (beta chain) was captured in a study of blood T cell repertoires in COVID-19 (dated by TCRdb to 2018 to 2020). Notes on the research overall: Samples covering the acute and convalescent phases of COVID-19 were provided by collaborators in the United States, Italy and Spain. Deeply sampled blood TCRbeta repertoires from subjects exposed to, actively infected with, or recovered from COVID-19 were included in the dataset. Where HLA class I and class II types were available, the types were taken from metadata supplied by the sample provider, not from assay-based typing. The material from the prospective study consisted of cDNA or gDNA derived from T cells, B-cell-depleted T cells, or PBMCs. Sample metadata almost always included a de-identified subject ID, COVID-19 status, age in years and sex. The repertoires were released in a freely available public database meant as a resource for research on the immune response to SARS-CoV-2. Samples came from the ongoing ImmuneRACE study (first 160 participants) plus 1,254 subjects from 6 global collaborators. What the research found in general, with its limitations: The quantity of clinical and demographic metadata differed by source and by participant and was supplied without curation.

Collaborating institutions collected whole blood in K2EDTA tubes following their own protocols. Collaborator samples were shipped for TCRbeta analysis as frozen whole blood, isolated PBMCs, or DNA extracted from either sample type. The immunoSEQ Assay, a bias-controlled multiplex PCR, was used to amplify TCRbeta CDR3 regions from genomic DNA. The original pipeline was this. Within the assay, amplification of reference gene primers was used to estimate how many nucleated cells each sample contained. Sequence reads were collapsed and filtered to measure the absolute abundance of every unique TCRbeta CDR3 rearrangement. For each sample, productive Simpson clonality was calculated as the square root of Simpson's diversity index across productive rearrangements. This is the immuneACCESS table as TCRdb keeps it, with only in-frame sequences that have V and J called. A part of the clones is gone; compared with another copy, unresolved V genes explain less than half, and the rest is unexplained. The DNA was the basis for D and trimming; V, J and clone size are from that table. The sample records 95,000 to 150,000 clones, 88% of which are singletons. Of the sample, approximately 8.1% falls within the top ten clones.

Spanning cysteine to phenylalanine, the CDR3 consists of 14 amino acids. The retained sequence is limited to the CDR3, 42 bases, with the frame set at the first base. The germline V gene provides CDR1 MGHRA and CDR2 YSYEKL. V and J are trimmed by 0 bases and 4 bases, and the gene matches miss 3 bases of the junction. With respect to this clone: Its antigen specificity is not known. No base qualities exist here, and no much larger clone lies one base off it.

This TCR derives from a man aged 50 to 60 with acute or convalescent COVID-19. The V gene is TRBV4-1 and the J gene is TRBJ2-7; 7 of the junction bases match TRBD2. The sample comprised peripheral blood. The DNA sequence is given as TGCGCCAGCAGCCAAGAGGAAGCGGGATACGAGCAGTACTTC. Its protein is CASSQEEAGYEQYF.